Below are 17 T cell receptor beta chains sequenced from a single sample in a study of blood T cells in healthy people across ages. The use of a sample-barcoded 5' primer and a J-beta primer mix characterized a second PCR of roughly 6 to 11 cycles. In TCRdb, the 5' RACE reads were re-called with MiXCR into one record per CDR3 protein. This table holds 550,000 to 800,000 distinct CDR3 sequences, around a fifth found once. Input material: blood. The receptors were sampled from an older man in good health.

This clonotype was observed a handful of times. The V call is TRBV15, the J call TRBJ1-5; D is uncertain. V lost 3 bases and J lost 2, with 5 bases in between. Per germline, CDR1 LNHNV and CDR2 YYDKDF (reference sequence). The CDR3 loop spans 13 amino acids. This CDR3 is CATSRQRNQPQHF. The DNA of the CDR3 is TGTGCCACCAGCAGGCAGCGCAATCAGCCCCAGCATTTT.

This clonotype has more than one count but fewer than ten. The chain carries TRBV6-1 and TRBJ2-2; tentative D call: TRBD1 (5 bases). CDR1 and CDR2 (germline): MNHNS, SASEGT. The CDR3 consists of 14 residues. V lost 5 bases and J 1 base, leaving 8 bases between the germline ends. DNA for the CDR3: TGTGCCAGCAGTTTGACAGAGAACACCGGGGAGCTGTTTTTT. This codes for CASSLTENTGELFF.

V and J are TRBV29-1 and TRBJ1-1; 9 positions agree with TRBD1. V shed 7 bases, J shed 5 bases, and the junction held 8 bases outside the gene matches. CDR1 is SQVTM and CDR2 is ANQGSEA in the germline V gene. This CDR3 comprises 13 residues. This chain's CDR3 is CSAAGQGSTEAFF. DNA of the CDR3: TGCAGCGCCGCGGGACAGGGTAGTACTGAAGCTTTCTTT. Combining the CDR3 with reference TRBV29-1 and TRBJ1-1 gives the whole variable domain SAVISQKPSRDICQRGTSLTIQCQVDSQVTMMFWYRQQPGQSLTLIATANQGSEATYESGFVIDKFPISRPNLTFSTLTVSNMSPEDSSIYLCSAAGQGSTEAFFGQGTRLTVV.

V usage is TRBV12-3 or TRBV12-4 and J usage is TRBJ1-4, with TRBD1 as a possible D gene (5 bases). Trimming took off 3 bases at V and 7 bases at J, with 9 bases between the two ends. The length of the CDR3 is 13 residues. CDR3 coding DNA: TGTGCCAGCAGTTTGCAGGGAGTTGAAAAACTGTTTTTT. It is translated as CASSLQGVEKLFF.

This clonotype has more than one count but fewer than ten. The chain recombines TRBV20-1 with TRBJ1-4; D is unresolved. Germline CDR1 DFQATT, CDR2 SNEGSKA (reference sequence). V was clipped by 0 bases and J by 8 bases, with 10 bases between them. This CDR3 is 13 amino acids long. The CDR3 nucleotides are TGCAGTGCTAGAGAGGGTGTGGGGGAAAAACTGTTTTTT. It translates to CSAREGVGEKLFF.

This rearrangement joins TRBV21-1 to TRBJ2-7; TRBD2, the D gene given by the table, was not confirmed from the DNA. TRBV21-1 is termed a pseudogene. CDR3 size: 18 residues. As DNA, the CDR3 is TGTGCCAGCAGCAAAGGGGGCCCAGCGGGACCGTTGGGCTACGAGCAGTACTTC. Amino acid sequence: CASSKGGPAGPLGYEQYF.

This clonotype was detected many times. The rearrangement joins TRBV2 to TRBJ2-2; 9 nucleotides agree with TRBD1. Unmatched junction bases numbered 5, after V lost 6 bases and J lost 6 bases. CDR3 size: 14 residues. Germline CDR1 SNHLY, CDR2 FYNNEI. This CDR3 reads CASSRQGDPGELFF. The CDR3 DNA is TGTGCCAGCAGCAGACAGGGGGATCCCGGGGAGCTGTTTTTT.

A single count supports this clonotype. The rearrangement uses TRBV19 and TRBJ2-5; no reliable D call. The J call may be faulty, since TRBJ2-7 better matches the DNA end. This CDR3 has 13 amino acids. Germline assignment: CDR1 LNHDA and CDR2 SQIVND (reference sequence). The CDR3, as DNA: TGTGCCAGTAGTAGTAGGTTCGGATCCGAGCAGTACTTC. This gives the protein CASSSRFGSEQYF.

This clonotype was seen at least ten times. The chain joins TRBV6-2 or TRBV6-3 to TRBJ2-4; 7 bases are shared with TRBD1. The CDR3 spans 16 residues. Losses at the gene ends were 7 bases for V and 4 bases for J; bases not matched to a gene: 13. CDR1 and CDR2 from the germline V gene are MNHEY and SVGEGT. The CDR3 DNA reads as TGTGCCAGCACACAGTTGACGGGACAGCGAAAAAACATTCAGTACTTC. It translates to CASTQLTGQRKNIQYF.

V and J are TRBV20-1 and TRBJ2-1; D is unresolved. V was pared by 2 bases and J by 7 bases, with 12 bases between. CDR3 size: 13 residues. Germline V gives CDR1 DFQATT, CDR2 SNEGSKA (reference sequence). The CDR3 nucleotides are TGCAGTGCTAGAAATTCCCGGTGGAATGAGCAGTTCTTC. It specifies CSARNSRWNEQFF.

This clonotype has just a few counts. The chain's CDR3 is CASSLLGTAVSYTF. The CDR3 DNA reads TGTGCCAGCAGCTTATTGGGGACAGCCGTGAGCTACACCTTC. The chain is built from TRBV7-8 and TRBJ1-2; 7 bases fit TRBD1. Losses at the gene ends were 2 bases for V and 9 bases for J; bases not matched to a gene: 9. The CDR3 spans 14 residues. CDR1 SGHVS and CDR2 FQNEAQ come from the germline V gene.

This clonotype has just a few counts. This may be a read error, as it is one base from a much larger clone. The rearrangement uses TRBV10-3 and TRBJ2-6; no clear D gene. Between the trimmed V and J ends, which lost 6 bases and 0 bases, there was a span of 3 bases. Germline-derived CDR1 and CDR2 are ENHRY and SYGVKD. The CDR3 runs to 13 residues. The CDR3 is CAIRDSGANVLTF. CDR3 coding DNA: TGTGCCATCAGGGACTCTGGGGCCAACGTCCTGACTTTC.

The J gene is TRBJ2-5, the V gene TRBV4-1; 11 nucleotides line up with TRBD1. This CDR3 has 18 amino acids. With V trimmed by 0 bases and J by 4 bases, 10 bases remained unmatched. CDR1 and CDR2 from the germline V gene are MGHRA and YSYEKL. As DNA, the CDR3 is TGCGCCAGCAGCCAAGATACTCCGGGACAGGGGGTGCGAGAGACCCAGTACTTC. Amino acid sequence: CASSQDTPGQGVRETQYF.

In its sample, this clonotype was seen a few times. V gene TRBV10-3 combines with J gene TRBJ2-5; D remains unclear. CDR1 and CDR2 (germline): ENHRY, SYGVKD. Trimming removed 0 bases from V and 1 base from J, with 9 bases in between. This CDR3 contains 15 residues. Written as DNA, the CDR3 is TGTGCCATCAGTGAGTCGTATCTATTCCAAGAGACCCAGTACTTC. It codes for CAISESYLFQETQYF.

The chain combines TRBV2 with TRBJ2-3, with 10 bases aligning to TRBD2. Germline CDR1 is SNHLY and CDR2 is FYNNEI. V shed 7 bases and J 2 bases; nucleotides not matched to a gene: 12. CDR3 length: 17 amino acids. The CDR3, as DNA: TGTGCCAGCACCTCGAGGAGGAGCGGGAGGGACACAGATACGCAGTATTTT. Protein sequence: CASTSRRSGRDTDTQYF.

The chain combines TRBV6-6 with TRBJ1-1; tentative D call: TRBD1 (6 bases). Trimming removed 5 bases from V and 1 base from J, with 17 bases in between. The germline V gene encodes CDR1 MNHNY and CDR2 SVGAGI (reference sequence). The CDR3 has 16 residues. CDR3 loop: CASSGQLPATNTEAFF. The CDR3 nucleotides are TGTGCCAGCAGTGGACAGTTGCCTGCTACGAACACTGAAGCTTTCTTT.

This chain joins TRBV6-2 or TRBV6-3 and TRBJ2-1; D call uncertain. The V gene's germline CDR1 is MNHEY and CDR2 SVGEGT. The ends were cut back, 8 bases at V and 0 bases at J, with 8 bases in the middle. CDR3 length: 13 amino acids. DNA for the CDR3: TGTGCCAGCGTCGGAAGCTCCTACAATGAGCAGTTCTTC. Its translation is CASVGSSYNEQFF.